These T cell receptor beta chains were read from a single sample in a study of blood T cell repertoires in COVID-19. Only in-frame clones appear in the TCRdb table, and some are missing; sequencing was by immunoSEQ multiplex PCR. The sample consists of 130,000 to 150,000 clones, 88% of them appearing once. The sequenced material came from peripheral blood. The receptors here all came from a woman between 45 and 65 years old with acute or convalescent COVID-19. CDR3s include the opening cysteine and the closing phenylalanine or tryptophan. The D gene is left open where the match is weak. The size of a clone is reported for some rows only, either as once, few or many, or as a class for expanded clones.

D	J	V	size	DNA	CDR3
TRBD2	TRBJ2-3	TRBV27	NA	TGTGCCAGCAGTTCCTGGGACTATCTCTCCACAGATACGCAGTATTTT	CASSSWDYLSTDTQYF
TRBD2	TRBJ2-3	TRBV9	NA	TGTGCCAGCACCGGCCTAGCGGGGTTCACAGATACGCAGTATTTT	CASTGLAGFTDTQYF
NA	TRBJ2-2	TRBV9	NA	TGTGCCAGCAGCGTAGGGCGAGGGGGTTTTGGGGAGCTGTTTTTT	CASSVGRGGFGELFF
NA	TRBJ1-1	TRBV13	NA	TGTGCCAGCAGCTCGCATGGGGCCGGGACTGAAGCTTTCTTT	CASSSHGAGTEAFF
NA	TRBJ1-1	TRBV19	NA	TGTGCCAGTAGCTCCGGGGATGGGCCCAGCTACACTGAAGCTTTCTTT	CASSSGDGPSYTEAFF
NA	TRBJ1-4	TRBV7-9	once	TGTGCCAGCAGATTAGGGGCAGGGGATGAAAAACTGTTTTTT	CASRLGAGDEKLFF
TRBD1	TRBJ2-1	TRBV6-5	once	TGTGCCAGCAGCGTCCGGGACAGGGACAATGAGCAGTTCTTC	CASSVRDRDNEQFF
NA	TRBJ1-3	TRBV2	NA	TGTGCCAGCAGTCCGAACAGCTACTCTGGAAACACCATATATTTT	CASSPNSYSGNTIYF
NA	TRBJ2-3	TRBV11-2	NA	TGTGCCAGCAGCTTTACAGGGACAGATACGCAGTATTTT	CASSFTGTDTQYF
TRBD2	TRBJ2-1	TRBV4-1	NA	TGCGCCAGCAGCCCCCGAACACTAGCGGAGAACCTCAATGAGCAGTTCTTC	CASSPRTLAENLNEQFF
NA	TRBJ2-6	TRBV27	NA	TGTGCCAGCAGTTTAGGGCATATCTCCTCTGGGGCCAACGTCCTGACTTTC	CASSLGHISSGANVLTF
NA	TRBJ2-3	TRBV7-6	NA	TGTGCCACCAGCGGGGACAGTGGGGATACGCAGTATTTT	CATSGDSGDTQYF
TRBD1	TRBJ2-7	TRBV9	NA	TGTGCCAGCAGCGCCTGGGACAGGGTCTACGAGCAGTACTTC	CASSAWDRVYEQYF
TRBD2	TRBJ2-1	TRBV9	NA	TGTGCCAGCAGCGACCCCTGGGGACTAGATACCTACAATGAGCAGTTCTTC	CASSDPWGLDTYNEQFF
NA	TRBJ1-2	TRBV18	NA	TGTGCCAGCTCACCAGAACAGGGAGCGGGATATGGCTACACCTTC	CASSPEQGAGYGYTF
TRBD1	TRBJ1-6	TRBV7-2	NA	TGTGCCAGCAGCCCCTTCGGGACAGATAATTCACCCCTCCACTTT	CASSPFGTDNSPLHF
NA	TRBJ1-1	TRBV9	NA	TGTGCCAGCAGCCCTACAGGGTCGGCAACTTTCTTT	CASSPTGSATFF
TRBD1	TRBJ1-6	TRBV9	NA	TGTGCCAGCACCACCGGACAGGCTAATTCACCCCTCCACTTT	CASTTGQANSPLHF
NA	TRBJ2-7	TRBV3-1/TRBV3-2	NA	TGTGCCAGCAGCGCCCGGGACTTCGCGCTGGGGGAGCAGTACTTC	CASSARDFALGEQYF
TRBD1	TRBJ1-1	TRBV5-5	once	TGTGCCAGCAGCTCACAGGGGGCAGACACTGAAGCTTTCTTT	CASSSQGADTEAFF
TRBD2	TRBJ2-1	TRBV7-2	NA	TGTGCCAGCAGCTTCCTAGCGGGGCCCTACAATGAGCAGTTCTTC	CASSFLAGPYNEQFF
NA	TRBJ1-1	TRBV28	few	TGTGCCAGCAGTTTGCCCTCAGGGAACACTGAAGCTTTCTTT	CASSLPSGNTEAFF
TRBD2	TRBJ2-3	TRBV7-3	NA	TGTGCCAGCAGCTCCTTCGGCGGGAGGGCAGATACGCAGTATTTT	CASSSFGGRADTQYF
NA	TRBJ1-5	TRBV6-5	NA	TGTGCCAGCCGTAACGAAGAGTCCCAGCATTTT	CASRNEESQHF
TRBD2	TRBJ2-3	TRBV12-5	NA	TGTGCTAGTGGTTTGTCGGGGGGAACAGATACGCAGTATTTT	CASGLSGGTDTQYF
TRBD2	TRBJ2-3	TRBV3-1/TRBV3-2	NA	TGTGCCAGCAGCCACGGACTAGCGGGGATTAGGGATACGCAGTATTTT	CASSHGLAGIRDTQYF
NA	TRBJ1-2	TRBV19	NA	TGTGCCAGTACCCTATCGGTGGCTCAGGACCCCGGGGACTATGGCTACACCTTC	CASTLSVAQDPGDYGYTF
NA	TRBJ2-6	TRBV5-1	NA	TGCGCCAGCAGCTCCAGCTCTGGGGCCAACGTCCTGACTTTC	CASSSSSGANVLTF
NA	TRBJ2-7	TRBV4-1	NA	TGCGCCAGCAGCCAAGAGGGCAGAGCCCCCGACGAGCAGTACTTC	CASSQEGRAPDEQYF
NA	TRBJ2-1	TRBV3-1/TRBV3-2	NA	TGTGCCAGCAGCCAAGACCTGTACAATGAGCAGTTCTTC	CASSQDLYNEQFF
TRBD1	TRBJ1-5	TRBV2	NA	TGTGCCAGCAGTGAATGGGGGACAGGGGGCCAGCCCCAGCATTTT	CASSEWGTGGQPQHF
NA	TRBJ2-1	TRBV6-5	NA	TGTGCCAGCAGAGACCCCGGGAGCAATGAGCAGTTCTTC	CASRDPGSNEQFF
TRBD1	TRBJ2-5	TRBV2	NA	TGTGCCAGCAGAGGACAGGGGGTAGGGGAGACCCAGTACTTC	CASRGQGVGETQYF
NA	TRBJ2-5	TRBV6-5	NA	TGTGCCAGCACACTAACCGGCCGGGAGACCCAGTACTTC	CASTLTGRETQYF
TRBD2	TRBJ2-7	TRBV9	NA	TGTGCCAGCAGCGGAGAGCGGGGTGGCTACGAGCAGTACTTC	CASSGERGGYEQYF
NA	TRBJ2-1	TRBV11-2	NA	TGTGCCAGCAGCCTCAGACAGCTCTACAATGAGCAGTTCTTC	CASSLRQLYNEQFF
TRBD2	TRBJ2-6	TRBV9	NA	TGTGCCAGCAGCGTAGTTGGGACTAGCGGTAGCTCTGGGGCCAACGTCCTGACTTTC	CASSVVGTSGSSGANVLTF
NA	TRBJ1-5	TRBV19	NA	TGTGCCAGTAGTACTGACAGCCTCAATCAGCCCCAGCATTTT	CASSTDSLNQPQHF
TRBD1	TRBJ2-7	TRBV5-1	NA	TGCGCCAGCAGCTGGGGACAGTCCGGGGAGCAGTACTTC	CASSWGQSGEQYF
TRBD1	TRBJ1-5	TRBV3-1/TRBV3-2	NA	TGTGCCAGCAGCCTAACTCAGGGGGCGGGTCAGCCCCAGCATTTT	CASSLTQGAGQPQHF
NA	TRBJ2-5	TRBV7-2	NA	TGTGCCAGCACCACTACTCTTACCCAAGAGACCCAGTACTTC	CASTTTLTQETQYF
NA	TRBJ2-7	TRBV3-1/TRBV3-2	NA	TGTGCCAGCAGCACGACAGGATACGAGCAGTACTTC	CASSTTGYEQYF
TRBD1	TRBJ1-5	TRBV6-6	NA	TGTGCCAGCAGTTACCGGGGACAGGGCAATCAGCCCCAGCATTTT	CASSYRGQGNQPQHF
TRBD1	TRBJ2-2	TRBV5-1	NA	TGCGCCAGCAGCTCTTATTCCAGGGGGACCGGGGAGCTGTTTTTT	CASSSYSRGTGELFF
TRBD2	TRBJ2-1	TRBV5-6	NA	TGTGCCAGCAGAGGGACTAGCGGATACAATGAGCAGTTCTTC	CASRGTSGYNEQFF
TRBD2	TRBJ2-2	TRBV11-2	NA	TGTGCCAGCAGCTTAAGATTAGCGGGGGGCGGGGAGCTGTTTTTT	CASSLRLAGGGELFF
TRBD1	TRBJ1-4	TRBV20-1	NA	TGCAGTGCTAGTAACCGGGACAGAGCTCTGACTAATGAAAAACTGTTTTTT	CSASNRDRALTNEKLFF
NA	TRBJ1-1	TRBV9	NA	TGTGCCAGCAGCATGGGACAACCTAATACTGAAGCTTTCTTT	CASSMGQPNTEAFF
TRBD1	TRBJ1-4	TRBV27	NA	TGTGCCAGCAGTTTATCGAAGTTAGAGGGGGCGGGCTGGAATGAAAAACTGTTTTTT	CASSLSKLEGAGWNEKLFF
NA	TRBJ1-4	TRBV18	NA	TGTGCCAGCTCACCATCAGGGAGGCCTAATGAAAAACTGTTTTTT	CASSPSGRPNEKLFF